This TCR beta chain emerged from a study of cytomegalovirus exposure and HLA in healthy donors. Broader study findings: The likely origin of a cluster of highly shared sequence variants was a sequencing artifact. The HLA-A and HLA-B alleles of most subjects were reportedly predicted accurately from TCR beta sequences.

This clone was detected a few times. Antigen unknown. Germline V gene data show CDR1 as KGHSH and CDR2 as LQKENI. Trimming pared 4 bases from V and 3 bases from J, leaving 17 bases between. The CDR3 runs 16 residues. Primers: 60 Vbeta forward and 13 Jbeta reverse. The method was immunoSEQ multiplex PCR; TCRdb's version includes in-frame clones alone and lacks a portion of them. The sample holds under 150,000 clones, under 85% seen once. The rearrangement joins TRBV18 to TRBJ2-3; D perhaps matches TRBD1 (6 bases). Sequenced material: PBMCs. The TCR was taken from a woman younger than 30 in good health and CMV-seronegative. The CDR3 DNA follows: TGTGCCAGCTCACTACAGGGTGATAGTAAAACAGATACGCAGTATTTT. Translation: CASSLQGDSKTDTQYF.